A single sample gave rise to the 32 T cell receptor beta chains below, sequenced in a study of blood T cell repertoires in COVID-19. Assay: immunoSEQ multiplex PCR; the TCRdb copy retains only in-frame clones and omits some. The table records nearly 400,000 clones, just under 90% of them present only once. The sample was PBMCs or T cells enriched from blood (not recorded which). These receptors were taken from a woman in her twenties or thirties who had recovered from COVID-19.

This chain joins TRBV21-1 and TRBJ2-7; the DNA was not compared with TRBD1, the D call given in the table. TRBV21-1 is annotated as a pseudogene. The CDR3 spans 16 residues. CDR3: CASSRFRDREFYEQYF. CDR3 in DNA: TGTGCCAGCAGCAGATTCCGGGACAGGGAGTTCTACGAGCAGTACTTC.

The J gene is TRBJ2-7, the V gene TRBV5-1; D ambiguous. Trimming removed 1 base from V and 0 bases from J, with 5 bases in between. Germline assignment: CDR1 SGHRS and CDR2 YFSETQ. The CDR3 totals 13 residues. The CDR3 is CASSLRSSYEQYF. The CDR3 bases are TGCGCCAGCAGCTTGAGGAGCTCCTACGAGCAGTACTTC.

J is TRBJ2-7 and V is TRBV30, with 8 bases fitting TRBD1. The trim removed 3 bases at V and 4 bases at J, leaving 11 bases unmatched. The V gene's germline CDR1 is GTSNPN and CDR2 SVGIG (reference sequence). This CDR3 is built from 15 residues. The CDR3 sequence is CAWRPASGGRYEQYF. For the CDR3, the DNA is TGTGCCTGGAGGCCGGCCTCAGGGGGCCGATACGAGCAGTACTTC.

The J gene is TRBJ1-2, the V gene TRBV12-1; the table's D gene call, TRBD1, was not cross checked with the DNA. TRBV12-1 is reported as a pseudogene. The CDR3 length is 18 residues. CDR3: CASRPQTRGERGLNGYTF. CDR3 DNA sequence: TGTGCCAGCCGACCTCAAACTCGTGGCGAAAGGGGTTTGAATGGCTACACCTTC.

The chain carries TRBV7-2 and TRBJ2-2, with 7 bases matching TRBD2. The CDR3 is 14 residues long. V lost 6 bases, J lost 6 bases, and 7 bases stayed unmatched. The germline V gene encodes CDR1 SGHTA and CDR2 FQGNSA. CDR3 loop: CASRRAGEAGELFF. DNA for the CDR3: TGTGCCAGCAGGCGGGCGGGAGAGGCCGGGGAGCTGTTTTTT.

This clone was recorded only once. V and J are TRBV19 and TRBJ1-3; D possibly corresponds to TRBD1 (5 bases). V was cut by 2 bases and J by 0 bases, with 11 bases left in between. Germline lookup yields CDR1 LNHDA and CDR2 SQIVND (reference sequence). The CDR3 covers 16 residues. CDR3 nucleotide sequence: TGTGCCAGTAGTATAACAGGTCCGGCCTCTGGAAACACCATATATTTT. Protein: CASSITGPASGNTIYF.

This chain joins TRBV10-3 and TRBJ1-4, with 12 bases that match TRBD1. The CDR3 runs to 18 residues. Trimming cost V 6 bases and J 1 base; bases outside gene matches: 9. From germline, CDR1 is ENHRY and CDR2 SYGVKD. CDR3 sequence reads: CAIRAGTGGDQTNEKLFF. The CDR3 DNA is TGTGCCATCAGAGCCGGGACAGGGGGCGATCAAACTAATGAAAAACTGTTTTTT.

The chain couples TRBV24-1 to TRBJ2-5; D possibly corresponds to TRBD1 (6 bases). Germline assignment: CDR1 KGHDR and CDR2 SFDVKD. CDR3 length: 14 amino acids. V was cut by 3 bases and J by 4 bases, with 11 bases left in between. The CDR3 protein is CATSDGGAGETQYF. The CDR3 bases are TGTGCCACCAGTGATGGGGGCGCCGGAGAGACCCAGTACTTC.

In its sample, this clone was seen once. CDR3 in DNA: TGTGCCTGGAGCCGTGGGGCCCTGAATTTAAATCAGCCCCAGCATTTT. This translates into CAWSRGALNLNQPQHF. The J gene is TRBJ1-5, the V gene TRBV30; D possibly corresponds to TRBD1 (5 bases). The germline gives CDR1 GTSNPN, CDR2 SVGIG (reference sequence). V dropped 3 bases and J dropped 4 bases, with 19 bases sitting between them. CDR3 length: 16 amino acids.

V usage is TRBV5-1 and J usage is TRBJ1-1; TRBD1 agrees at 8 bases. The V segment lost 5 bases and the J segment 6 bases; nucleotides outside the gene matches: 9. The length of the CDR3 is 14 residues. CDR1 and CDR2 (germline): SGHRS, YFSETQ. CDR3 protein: CASRFGQGTAEAFF. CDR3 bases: TGCGCCAGCAGGTTCGGACAGGGAACCGCTGAAGCTTTCTTT. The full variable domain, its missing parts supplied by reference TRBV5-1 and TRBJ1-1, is KAGVTQTPRYLIKTRGQQVTLSCSPISGHRSVSWYQQTPGQGLQFLFEYFSETQRNKGNFPGRFSGRQFSNSRSEMNVSTLELGDSALYLCASRFGQGTAEAFFGQGTRLTVV.

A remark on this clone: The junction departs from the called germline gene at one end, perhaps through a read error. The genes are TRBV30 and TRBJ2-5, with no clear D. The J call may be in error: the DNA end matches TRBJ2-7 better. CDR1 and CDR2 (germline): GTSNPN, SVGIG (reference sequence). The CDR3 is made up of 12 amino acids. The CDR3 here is CAWSVSSYEQYF. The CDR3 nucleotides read TGCGCCTGGAGTGTGAGCTCCTACGAGCAGTACTTC.

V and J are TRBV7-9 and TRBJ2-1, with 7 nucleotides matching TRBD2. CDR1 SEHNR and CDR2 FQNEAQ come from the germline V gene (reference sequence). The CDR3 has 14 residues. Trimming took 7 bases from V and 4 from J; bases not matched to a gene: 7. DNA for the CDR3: TGTGCCAGCAATTCGGGGACTATATACAATGAGCAGTTCTTC. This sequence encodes CASNSGTIYNEQFF.

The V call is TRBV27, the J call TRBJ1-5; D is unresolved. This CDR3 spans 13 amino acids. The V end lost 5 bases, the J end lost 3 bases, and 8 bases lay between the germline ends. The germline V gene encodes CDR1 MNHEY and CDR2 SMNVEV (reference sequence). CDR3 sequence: CASSDTPNQPQHF. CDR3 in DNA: TGTGCCAGCAGTGACACTCCCAATCAGCCCCAGCATTTT.

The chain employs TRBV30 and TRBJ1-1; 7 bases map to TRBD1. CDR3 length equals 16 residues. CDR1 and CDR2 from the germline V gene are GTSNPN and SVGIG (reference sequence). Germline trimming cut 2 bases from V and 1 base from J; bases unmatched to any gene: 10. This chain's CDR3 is CAWSQEGQLPNTEAFF. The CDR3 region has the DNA TGTGCCTGGAGTCAGGAGGGACAGTTACCGAACACTGAAGCTTTCTTT. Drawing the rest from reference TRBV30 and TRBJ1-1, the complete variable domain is SQTIHQWPATLVQPVGSPLSLECTVEGTSNPNLYWYRQAAGRGLQLLFYSVGIGQISSEVPQNLSASRPQDRQFILSSKKLLLSDSGFYLCAWSQEGQLPNTEAFFGQGTRLTVV.

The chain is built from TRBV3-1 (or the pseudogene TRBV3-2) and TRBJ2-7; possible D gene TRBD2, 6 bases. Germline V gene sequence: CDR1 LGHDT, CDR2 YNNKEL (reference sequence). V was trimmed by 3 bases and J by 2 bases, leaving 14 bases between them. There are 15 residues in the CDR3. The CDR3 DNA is TGTGCCAGCAGCCATCTTCCCCGCGGGACCTACGAGCAGTACTTC. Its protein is CASSHLPRGTYEQYF.

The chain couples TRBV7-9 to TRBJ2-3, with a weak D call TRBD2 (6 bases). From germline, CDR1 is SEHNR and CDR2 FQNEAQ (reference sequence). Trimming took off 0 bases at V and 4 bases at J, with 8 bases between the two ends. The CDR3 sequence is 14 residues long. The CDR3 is CASSLAGGADTQYF. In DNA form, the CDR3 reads TGTGCCAGCAGCTTAGCTGGCGGGGCAGATACGCAGTATTTT.

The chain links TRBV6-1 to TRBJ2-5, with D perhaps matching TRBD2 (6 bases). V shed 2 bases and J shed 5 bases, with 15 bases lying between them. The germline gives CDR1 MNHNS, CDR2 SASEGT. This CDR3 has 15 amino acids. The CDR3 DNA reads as TGTGCCAGCAGTGAAATCGGGCTAGCGATGGAGACCCAGTACTTC. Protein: CASSEIGLAMETQYF.

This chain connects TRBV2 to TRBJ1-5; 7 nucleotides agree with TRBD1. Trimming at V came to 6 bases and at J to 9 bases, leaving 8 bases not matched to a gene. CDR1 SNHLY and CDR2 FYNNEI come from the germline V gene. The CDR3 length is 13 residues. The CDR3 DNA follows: TGTGCCAGCAGCCGACAGGGCTCTGGGCCCCAGCATTTT. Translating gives CASSRQGSGPQHF. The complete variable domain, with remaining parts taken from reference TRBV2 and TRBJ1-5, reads EPEVTQTPSHQVTQMGQEVILRCVPISNHLYFYWYRQILGQKVEFLVSFYNNEISEKSEIFDDQFSVERPDGSNFTLKIRSTKLEDSAMYFCASSRQGSGPQHFGDGTRLSIL.

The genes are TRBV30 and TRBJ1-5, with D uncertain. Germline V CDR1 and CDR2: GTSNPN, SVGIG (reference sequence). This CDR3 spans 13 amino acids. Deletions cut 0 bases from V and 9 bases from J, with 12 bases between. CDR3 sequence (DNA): TGTGCCTGGAGTGTATACTCGGAGGGGCCCCAGCATTTT. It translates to CAWSVYSEGPQHF.

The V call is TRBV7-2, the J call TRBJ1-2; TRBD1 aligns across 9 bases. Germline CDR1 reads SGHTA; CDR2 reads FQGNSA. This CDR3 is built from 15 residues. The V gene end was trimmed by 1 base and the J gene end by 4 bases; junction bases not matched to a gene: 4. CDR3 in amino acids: CASSLEQGAPYGYTF. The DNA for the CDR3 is TGTGCCAGCAGCTTAGAACAGGGGGCACCCTATGGCTACACCTTC.

This chain's CDR3 is CASSLVEEGEQFF. CDR3 DNA: TGTGCCAGCAGTTTAGTTGAGGAGGGTGAGCAGTTCTTC. The rearrangement links TRBV6-5 to TRBJ2-1; a weak D match, TRBD2 (6 bases). The CDR3 loop spans 13 amino acids. The V end lost 4 bases, the J end lost 9 bases, and 13 bases lay between the germline ends. Germline loops: CDR1 MNHEY, CDR2 SVGAGI.

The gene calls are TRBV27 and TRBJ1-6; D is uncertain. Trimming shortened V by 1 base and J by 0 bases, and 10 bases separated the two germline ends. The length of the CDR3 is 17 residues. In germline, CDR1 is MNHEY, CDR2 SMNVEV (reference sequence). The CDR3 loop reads CASSLWPRDSYNSPLHF. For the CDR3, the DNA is TGTGCCAGCAGTTTATGGCCGCGGGACTCCTATAATTCACCCCTCCACTTT.

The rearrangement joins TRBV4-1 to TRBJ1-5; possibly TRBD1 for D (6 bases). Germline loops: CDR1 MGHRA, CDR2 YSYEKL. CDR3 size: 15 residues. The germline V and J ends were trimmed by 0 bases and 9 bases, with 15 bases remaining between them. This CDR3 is CASSQEGQVSGPQHF. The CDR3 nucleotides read TGCGCCAGCAGCCAAGAGGGACAAGTCTCCGGGCCCCAGCATTTT.

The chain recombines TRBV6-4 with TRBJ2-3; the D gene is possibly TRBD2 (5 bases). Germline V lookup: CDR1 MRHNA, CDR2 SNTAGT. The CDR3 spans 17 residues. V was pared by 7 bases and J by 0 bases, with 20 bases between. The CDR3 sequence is CASTSGADFTSTDTQYF. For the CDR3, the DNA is TGTGCCAGCACGTCCGGAGCGGATTTCACTAGCACAGATACGCAGTATTTT.

The CDR3 region is CATSALDRDYGYTF. The CDR3 bases are TGTGCCACCAGTGCCCTCGACAGGGACTATGGCTACACCTTC. The chain uses TRBV24-1 and TRBJ1-2; 7 bases line up with TRBD1. The CDR3 runs 14 residues. Germline V gene lookup returns CDR1 KGHDR and CDR2 SFDVKD. V dropped 5 bases and J dropped 3; count of bases not matched to a gene: 5.

The CDR3 DNA is TGTGCCACCAGTGTTGGGCCGGGGGGTCAGCCCCAGCATTTT. Translated: CATSVGPGGQPQHF. The V gene is TRBV24-1, the J gene TRBJ1-5, with a weak D call TRBD1 (5 bases). From germline, CDR1 is KGHDR and CDR2 SFDVKD. This CDR3 contains 14 residues. The V end lost 5 bases, the J end lost 6 bases, and 13 bases lay between the germline ends.

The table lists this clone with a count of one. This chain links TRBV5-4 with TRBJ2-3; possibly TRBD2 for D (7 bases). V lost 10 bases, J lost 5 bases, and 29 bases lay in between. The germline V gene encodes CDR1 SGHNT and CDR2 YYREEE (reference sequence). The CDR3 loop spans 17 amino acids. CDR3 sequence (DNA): TGTGCCGCTAGGCGGGAGTTGGATCCTCGAGGGGGAGATACGCAGTATTTT. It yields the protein CAARRELDPRGGDTQYF.

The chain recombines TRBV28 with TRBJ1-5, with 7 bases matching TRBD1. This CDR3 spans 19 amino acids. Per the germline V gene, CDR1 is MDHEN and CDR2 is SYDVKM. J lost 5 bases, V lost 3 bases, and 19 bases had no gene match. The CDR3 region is CASSFVQGGFRFQHQPQHF. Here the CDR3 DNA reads TGTGCCAGCAGTTTTGTCCAGGGGGGTTTTCGGTTCCAGCATCAGCCCCAGCATTTT.

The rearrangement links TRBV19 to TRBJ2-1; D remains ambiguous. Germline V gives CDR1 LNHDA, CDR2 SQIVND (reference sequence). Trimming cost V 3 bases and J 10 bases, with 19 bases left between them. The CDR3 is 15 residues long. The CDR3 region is CASSIWLEVAAEQFF. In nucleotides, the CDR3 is TGTGCCAGTAGTATTTGGCTAGAGGTGGCCGCGGAGCAGTTCTTC.

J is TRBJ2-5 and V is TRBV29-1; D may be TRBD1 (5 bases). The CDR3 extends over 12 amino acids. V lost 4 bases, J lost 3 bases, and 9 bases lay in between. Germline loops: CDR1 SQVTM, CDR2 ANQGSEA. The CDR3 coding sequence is TGCAGCGTTGCGGTAGGGGAAGAGACCCAGTACTTC. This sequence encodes CSVAVGEETQYF.

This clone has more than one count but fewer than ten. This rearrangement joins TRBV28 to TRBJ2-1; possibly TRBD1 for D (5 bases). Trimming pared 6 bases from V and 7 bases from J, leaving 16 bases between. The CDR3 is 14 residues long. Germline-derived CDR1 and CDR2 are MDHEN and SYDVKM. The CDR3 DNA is TGTGCCAGCAGCCTATCAGGGTTCGGAAATGAGCAGTTCTTC. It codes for CASSLSGFGNEQFF.

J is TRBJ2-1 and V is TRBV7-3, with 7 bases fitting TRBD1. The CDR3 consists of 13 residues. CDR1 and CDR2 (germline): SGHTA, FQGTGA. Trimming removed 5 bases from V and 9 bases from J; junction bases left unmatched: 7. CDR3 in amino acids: CASSQTGAFEQFF. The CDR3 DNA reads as TGTGCCAGCAGCCAAACAGGGGCCTTTGAGCAGTTCTTC.